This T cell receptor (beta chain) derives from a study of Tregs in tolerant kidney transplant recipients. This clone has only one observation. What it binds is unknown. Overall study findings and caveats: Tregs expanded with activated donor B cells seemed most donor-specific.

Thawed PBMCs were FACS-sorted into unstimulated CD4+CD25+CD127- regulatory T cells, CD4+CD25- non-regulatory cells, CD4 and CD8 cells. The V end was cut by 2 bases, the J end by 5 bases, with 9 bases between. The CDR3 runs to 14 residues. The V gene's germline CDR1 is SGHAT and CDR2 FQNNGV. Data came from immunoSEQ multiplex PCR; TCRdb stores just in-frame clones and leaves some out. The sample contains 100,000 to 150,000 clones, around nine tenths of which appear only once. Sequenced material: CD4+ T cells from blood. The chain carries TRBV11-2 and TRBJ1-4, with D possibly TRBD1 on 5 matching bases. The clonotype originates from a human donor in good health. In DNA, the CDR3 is TGTGCCAGCAGCTTAAACAGGATGAATGAAAAACTGTTTTTT. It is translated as CASSLNRMNEKLFF.